This T cell receptor beta chain came from a study of blood T cell repertoires in COVID-19. In the study overall: Sites in the United States, Italy and Spain provided acute and convalescent COVID-19 samples. In each case, the material was cDNA or gDNA derived from T cells, B-cell-depleted T cells, or PBMCs.

In the study's own analysis: How many nucleated cells were present was estimated from reference gene primer amplification. The protocol was immunoSEQ multiplex PCR, while the TCRdb copy is restricted to in-frame clones and leaves out a portion. V, J and clone size reflect that table, while D and trimming were determined from the DNA. The sample holds fewer than 40,000 clones, around 77% seen once. J was trimmed by 5 bases and V by 2 bases; bases with no gene match: 11. CDR1 MNHEY and CDR2 SVGEGT come from the germline V gene. CDR3 length equals 17 residues. Sequenced input: peripheral blood. The V and J genes are TRBV6-2 or TRBV6-3 and TRBJ2-5; 10 bases are a match to TRBD1. The sequence was obtained from a man of 80 years or more with active or convalescent COVID-19. CDR3 residues: CASSYLRDRGERETQYF. DNA for the CDR3: TGTGCCAGCAGTTACCTCCGGGACAGGGGCGAAAGGGAGACCCAGTACTTC.